One and the same sample provided the 5 T cell receptor beta chains below, sequenced in a study of blood T cells in healthy people across ages. For the second PCR, which ran for about 7 to 11 cycles, a sample-barcoded 5' primer and a J-beta primer mix were used. TCRdb itself ran the 5' RACE reads through MiXCR, one entry per CDR3 protein. The sample gives 1.5 million to 2 million distinct CDR3 sequences, about 50% of which show up once; roughly 2% is in the top ten. The sample comprised blood. These receptors all come from a middle-aged woman in good health.

The chain combines TRBV6-1 with TRBJ2-1; a possible D gene is TRBD1 (5 bases). Per the germline V gene, CDR1 is MNHNS and CDR2 is SASEGT. The germline V and J ends were trimmed by 0 bases and 5 bases, with 8 bases remaining between them. The CDR3 is 14 residues long. The CDR3 nucleotides read TGTGCCAGCAGTGAAGCTAAGGGGAACAATGAGCAGTTCTTC. This translates into CASSEAKGNNEQFF.

A few counts support this clonotype. The rearrangement joins TRBV28 to TRBJ2-7; 7 bases line up with TRBD2. Per the germline V gene, CDR1 is MDHEN and CDR2 is SYDVKM. V was clipped by 3 bases and J by 4 bases; unmatched bases: 6. CDR3 length equals 14 residues. The CDR3 here is CASSFFGGNYEQYF. In DNA, the CDR3 is TGTGCCAGCAGTTTCTTCGGGGGGAATTACGAGCAGTACTTC. Complete variable domain (other parts from reference TRBV28 and TRBJ2-7): DVKVTQSSRYLVKRTGEKVFLECVQDMDHENMFWYRQDPGLGLRLIYFSYDVKMKEKGDIPEGYSVSREKKERFSLILESASTNQTSMYLCASSFFGGNYEQYFGPGTRLTVT.

This clonotype appeared a few times. V is TRBV7-2 and J is TRBJ1-2, with D uncertain. Looked up from germline, CDR1 is SGHTA and CDR2 is FQGNSA. The V end lost 2 bases, the J end lost 1 base, and 20 bases lay between the germline ends. The CDR3 runs 18 residues. CDR3 DNA sequence: TGTGCCAGCAGCTTAACCGTTGCCAGGAGAAGTAGTAACTATGGCTACACCTTC. Translated: CASSLTVARRSSNYGYTF. The whole variable domain, remainder taken from reference TRBV7-2 and TRBJ1-2, is GAGVSQSPSNKVTEKGKDVELRCDPISGHTALYWYRQSLGQGLEFLIYFQGNSAPDKSGLPSDRFSAERTGGSVSTLTIQRTQQEDSAVYLCASSLTVARRSSNYGYTFGSGTRLTVV.

Only a few counts were recorded for this clonotype. The chain has TRBV28 and TRBJ2-5; D unclear. This CDR3 contains 15 residues. V was cut by 5 bases and J by 5 bases, with 18 bases left in between. Per germline, CDR1 MDHEN and CDR2 SYDVKM. The CDR3 is CASSPLGPLGETQYF. DNA for the CDR3: TGTGCCAGCAGTCCCCTCGGCCCCTTGGGGGAGACCCAGTACTTC.

This clonotype turned up a few times. The CDR3 nucleotides are TGTGCCATCAGTGAAGGGGAAATGGGGGAGCAGTACTTC. It translates to CAISEGEMGEQYF. The chain is built from TRBV10-3 and TRBJ2-5; D may correspond to TRBD1 or TRBD2 (5 bases each). From germline, CDR1 is ENHRY and CDR2 SYGVKD. CDR3 length: 13 residues. The V end lost 3 bases, the J end lost 11 bases, and 16 bases lay between the germline ends.